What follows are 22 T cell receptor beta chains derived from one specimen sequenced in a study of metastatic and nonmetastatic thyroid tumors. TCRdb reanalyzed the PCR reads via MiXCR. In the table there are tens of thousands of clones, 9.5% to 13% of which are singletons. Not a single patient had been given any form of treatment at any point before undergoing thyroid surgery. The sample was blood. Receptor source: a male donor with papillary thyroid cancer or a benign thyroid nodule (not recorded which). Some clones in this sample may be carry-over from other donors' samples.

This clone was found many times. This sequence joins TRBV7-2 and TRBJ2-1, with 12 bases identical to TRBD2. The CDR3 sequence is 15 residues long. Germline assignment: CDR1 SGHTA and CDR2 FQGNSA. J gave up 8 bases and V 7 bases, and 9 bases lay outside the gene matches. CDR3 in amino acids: CASTKTSGRYDEQFF. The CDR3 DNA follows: TGTGCCAGCACCAAAACTAGCGGGAGGTATGATGAGCAGTTCTTC.

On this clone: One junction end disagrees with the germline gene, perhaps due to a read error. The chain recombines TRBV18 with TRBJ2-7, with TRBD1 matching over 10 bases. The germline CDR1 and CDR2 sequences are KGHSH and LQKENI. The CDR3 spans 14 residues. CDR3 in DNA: TGTACCAGCTCACGGGACAGGGGTTCGGACGAGCAGTACTTC. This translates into CTSSRDRGSDEQYF.

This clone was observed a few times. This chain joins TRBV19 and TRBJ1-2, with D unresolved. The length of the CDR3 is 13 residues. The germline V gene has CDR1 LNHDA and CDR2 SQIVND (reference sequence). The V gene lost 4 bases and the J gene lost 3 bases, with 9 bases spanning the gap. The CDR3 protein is CASSNAWYYGYTF. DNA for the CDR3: TGTGCCAGTAGTAACGCATGGTACTATGGCTACACCTTC.

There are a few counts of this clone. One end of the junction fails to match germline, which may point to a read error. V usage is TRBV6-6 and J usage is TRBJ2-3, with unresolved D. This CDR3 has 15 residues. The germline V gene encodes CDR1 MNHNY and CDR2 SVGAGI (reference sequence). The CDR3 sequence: CASSYLQVRADTQYF. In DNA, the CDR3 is TGTGCTAGCAGTTACCTTCAGGTTCGGGCAGATACGCAGTATTTT.

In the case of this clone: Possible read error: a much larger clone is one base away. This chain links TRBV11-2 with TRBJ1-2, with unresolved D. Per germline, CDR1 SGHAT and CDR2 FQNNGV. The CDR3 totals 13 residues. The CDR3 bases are TGTGCCAGCAGACGTCTATCGGGCTATGGCTACGCCTTC. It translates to CASRRLSGYGYAF.

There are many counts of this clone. CDR3 amino acids: CSGAGLAGGEQFF. In DNA form, the CDR3 reads TGCAGCGGTGCTGGACTAGCGGGAGGTGAGCAGTTCTTC. The gene calls are TRBV29-1 and TRBJ2-1, with 14 positions matching TRBD2. Trimming removed 7 bases from V and 9 bases from J; junction bases left unmatched: 5. Germline lookup yields CDR1 SQVTM and CDR2 ANQGSEA. The length of the CDR3 is 13 residues.

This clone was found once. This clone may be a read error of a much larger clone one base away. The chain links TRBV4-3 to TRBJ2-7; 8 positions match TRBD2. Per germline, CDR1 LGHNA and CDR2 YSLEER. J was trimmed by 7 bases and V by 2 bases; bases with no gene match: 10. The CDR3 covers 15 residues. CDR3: CASSQLACRGGEQYF. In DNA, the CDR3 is TGCGCCAGCAGCCAACTAGCGTGCCGCGGGGGGGAGCAGTACTTC.

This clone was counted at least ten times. The CDR3 region is CASSSGTGVLNEQFF. The DNA for the CDR3 is TGCGCCAGCAGCTCCGGGACAGGGGTATTGAATGAGCAGTTCTTC. The rearrangement joins TRBV5-1 to TRBJ2-1; the match to TRBD1 covers 10 bases. V trimming: 3 bases; J trimming: 7 bases; junction bases outside the gene matches: 7. The CDR3 runs to 15 residues. CDR1 is SGHRS, CDR2 YFSETQ, per germline.

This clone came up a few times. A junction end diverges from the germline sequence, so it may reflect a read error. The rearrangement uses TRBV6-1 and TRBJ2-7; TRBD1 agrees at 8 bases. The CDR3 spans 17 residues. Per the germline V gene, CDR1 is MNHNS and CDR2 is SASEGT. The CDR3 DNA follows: TGCGCCAGCCTAAGTAGATTGTCAGGGGGCGTTCGCTCCGAGCAGTACTTC. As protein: CASLSRLSGGVRSEQYF.

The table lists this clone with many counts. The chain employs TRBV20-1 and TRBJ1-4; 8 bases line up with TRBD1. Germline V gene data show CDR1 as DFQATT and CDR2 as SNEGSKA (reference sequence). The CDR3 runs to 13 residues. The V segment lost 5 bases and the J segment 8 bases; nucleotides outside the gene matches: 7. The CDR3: CSADTGGDEKLFF. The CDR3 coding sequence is TGCAGTGCTGATACAGGGGGGGACGAAAAACTGTTTTTT.

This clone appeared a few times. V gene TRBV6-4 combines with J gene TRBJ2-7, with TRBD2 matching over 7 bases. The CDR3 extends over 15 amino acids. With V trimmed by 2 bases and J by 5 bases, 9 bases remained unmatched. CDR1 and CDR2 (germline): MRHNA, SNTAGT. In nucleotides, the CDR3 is TGTGCCAGCAGTGACGAGGCGGGAGCTGGCAACGAGCAGTACTTC. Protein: CASSDEAGAGNEQYF.

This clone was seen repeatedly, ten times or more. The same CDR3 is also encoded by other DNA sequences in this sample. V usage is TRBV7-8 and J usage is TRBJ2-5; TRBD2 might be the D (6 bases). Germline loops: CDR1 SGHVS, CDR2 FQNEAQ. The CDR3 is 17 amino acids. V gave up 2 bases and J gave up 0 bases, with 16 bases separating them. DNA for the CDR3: TGTGCCAGCAGCTTAAGATGGATTGGCGGGAACCAAGAGACCCAGTACTTC. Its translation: CASSLRWIGGNQETQYF.

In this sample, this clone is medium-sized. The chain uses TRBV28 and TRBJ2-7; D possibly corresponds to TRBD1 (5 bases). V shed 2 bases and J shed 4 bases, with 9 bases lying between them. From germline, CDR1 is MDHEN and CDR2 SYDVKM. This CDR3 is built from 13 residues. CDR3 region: CASSLRGDYEQYF. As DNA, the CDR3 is TGTGCCAGCAGTTTAAGGGGTGATTACGAGCAGTACTTC. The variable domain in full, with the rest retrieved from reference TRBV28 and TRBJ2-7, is DVKVTQSSRYLVKRTGEKVFLECVQDMDHENMFWYRQDPGLGLRLIYFSYDVKMKEKGDIPEGYSVSREKKERFSLILESASTNQTSMYLCASSLRGDYEQYFGPGTRLTVT.

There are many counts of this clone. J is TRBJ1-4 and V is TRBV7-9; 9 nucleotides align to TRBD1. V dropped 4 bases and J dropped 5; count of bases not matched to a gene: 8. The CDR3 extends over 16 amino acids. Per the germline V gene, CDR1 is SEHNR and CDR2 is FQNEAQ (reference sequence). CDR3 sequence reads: CASSSGTGNTNEKLFF. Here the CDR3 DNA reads TGTGCCAGCAGCTCCGGGACAGGGAACACGAATGAAAAACTGTTTTTT.

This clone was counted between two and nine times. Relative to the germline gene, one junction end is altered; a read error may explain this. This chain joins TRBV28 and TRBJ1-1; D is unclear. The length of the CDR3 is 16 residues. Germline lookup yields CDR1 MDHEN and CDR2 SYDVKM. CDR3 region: CASRSLAQAWNTQAFF. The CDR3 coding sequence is TGTGCCAGCAGGTCCTTGGCCCAGGCGTGGAACACTCAAGCTTTCTTT.

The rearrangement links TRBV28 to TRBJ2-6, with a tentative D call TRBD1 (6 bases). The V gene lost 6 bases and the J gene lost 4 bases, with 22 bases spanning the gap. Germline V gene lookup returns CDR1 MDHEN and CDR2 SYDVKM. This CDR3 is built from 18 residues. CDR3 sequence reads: CASSPGRGSISGANVLTF. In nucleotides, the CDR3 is TGTGCCAGCAGCCCCGGAAGGGGGAGTATTTCAGGGGCCAACGTCCTGACTTTC.

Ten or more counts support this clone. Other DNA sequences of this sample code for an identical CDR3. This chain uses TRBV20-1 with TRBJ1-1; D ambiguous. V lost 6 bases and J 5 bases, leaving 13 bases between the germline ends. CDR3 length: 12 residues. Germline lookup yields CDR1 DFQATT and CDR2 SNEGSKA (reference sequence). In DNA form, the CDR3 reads TGCAGTGCCGAGGACCGAGGGACTGAAGCTTTCTTT. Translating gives CSAEDRGTEAFF.

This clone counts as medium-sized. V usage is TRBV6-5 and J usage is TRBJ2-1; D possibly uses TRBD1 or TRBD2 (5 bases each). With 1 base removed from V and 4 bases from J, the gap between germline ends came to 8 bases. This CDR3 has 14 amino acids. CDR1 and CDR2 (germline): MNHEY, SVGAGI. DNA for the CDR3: TGTGCCAGCAGTTACTTGGGACGTTACAATGAGCAGTTCTTC. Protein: CASSYLGRYNEQFF.

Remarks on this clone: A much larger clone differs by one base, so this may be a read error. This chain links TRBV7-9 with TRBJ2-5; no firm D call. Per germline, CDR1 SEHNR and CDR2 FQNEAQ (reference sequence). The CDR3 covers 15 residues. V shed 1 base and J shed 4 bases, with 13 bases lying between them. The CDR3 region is CASSLGRSIRETQYF. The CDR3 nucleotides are TGTGCCAGCAGCTTAGGCAGGAGCATACGAGAGACCCAGTACTTC.

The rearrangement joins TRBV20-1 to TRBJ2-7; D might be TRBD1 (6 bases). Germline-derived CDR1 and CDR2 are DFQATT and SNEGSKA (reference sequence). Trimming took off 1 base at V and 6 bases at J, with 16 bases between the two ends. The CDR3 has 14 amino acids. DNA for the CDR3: TGCAGTGCTAGAGTTTCAGGGGTTTTGGGCGAGCAGTACTTC. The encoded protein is CSARVSGVLGEQYF.

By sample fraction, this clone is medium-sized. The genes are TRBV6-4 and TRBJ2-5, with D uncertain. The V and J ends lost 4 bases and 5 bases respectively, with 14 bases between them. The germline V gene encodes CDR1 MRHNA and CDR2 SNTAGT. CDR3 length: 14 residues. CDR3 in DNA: TGTGCCAGCAGTGCCGCGCTAGAGTCGGAGACCCAGTACTTC. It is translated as CASSAALESETQYF.

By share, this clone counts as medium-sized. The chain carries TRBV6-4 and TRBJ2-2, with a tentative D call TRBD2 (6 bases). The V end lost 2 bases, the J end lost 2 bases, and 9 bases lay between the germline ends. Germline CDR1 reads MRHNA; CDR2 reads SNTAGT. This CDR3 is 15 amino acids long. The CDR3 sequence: CASSDRAGNTGELFF. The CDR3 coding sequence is TGTGCCAGCAGTGACAGAGCGGGTAACACCGGGGAGCTGTTTTTT.